The present T cell receptor beta chain was sequenced within a study of cytomegalovirus exposure and HLA in healthy donors (dated by TCRdb to 2017 to 2019). Context from the whole study: In an earlier analysis of approximately 640 of the donors, about 270 Gb of sequence data and 90 million to 120 million unique TCR beta sequences from about 179 million T cells were reported. About 280 gigabases of sequencing data and around 80 million unique TCR sequences made up an early release that covered some 640 HLA-typed donors. Among the approximately 400 genotyped donors, around 79% belonged to the genetic ancestry cluster associated with self-reported Caucasian donors. The study aimed to test whether signatures of past pathogen exposure could be identified by cataloging public T cell receptors. The T cell repertoires of around 730 subjects were profiled by immunosequencing and related to cytomegalovirus serostatus. Along with the approximately 650-subject first cohort, a separate validation cohort of 120 different subjects was used. High-throughput TCR immunosequencing, statistical association of individual TCRs with disease status, and machine learning were combined to predict cytomegalovirus infection status. A later analysis re-examined previously published TCR beta repertoires from more than 650 donors and added high-resolution HLA genotyping to investigate patterns of TCR occurrence. In the later analysis, no new phenotypic data were used to find candidate immune exposures; instead, reliance was placed on TCR beta sequences and their occurrence across donors. In an earlier analysis of 500 to 650 of the donors, high-throughput TCR beta sequencing was used to judge whether each TCR beta V gene segment behaved as functional or pseudogenic. Donor age, sex, ethnicity and CMV serostatus were compiled alongside the repertoire data. A later genetic analysis took genome-wide SNP genotypes for about three fifths of the 666 donors and used that subset as a discovery cohort. Every discovery cohort repertoire had been produced on one sequencing platform. Class I and class II HLA loci were covered by the typing at four-digit resolution. Typing coverage varied by locus: about 629-630 donors for A, B, C, DRB1 and DQB1; roughly 560 for DQA1; over 600 for DPA1; around 490 for DPB1. Because of strong linkage in the cohort, a handful of DR-DQ haplotypes were treated as single units for association and clustering. Among around 400 genotyped donors of the cohort, an average of around 250,000 unique TCR beta nucleotide sequences was sequenced per donor, of which roughly 18% were non-productive. Study-wide conclusions, independent of this receptor: Correlated functional status among segregating V segments might reflect linkage disequilibrium, but an unknown experimental factor could not be ruled out. Because counts were too low, roughly 17 rarely observed V segments, including chromosome 9 orphons, were left out of the earlier analysis of approximately 580 of the donors. The presence/absence analyses assumed that sequencing depth was roughly uniform across donors, and that assumption may not be true. The cohort was sequenced for TCR beta chains only, and without alpha or paired-chain data the features that could be detected were limited. V-gene and J-gene trimming of TCR beta chains was associated with a missense DCLRE1C variant in a later genetic analysis, and the association was replicated in an independent cohort. Because some donors lacked HLA typing at each locus, the association tests relied only on the typed subset. Because the 87-base-pair reads could not distinguish some IMGT-functional V segments, including TRBV6-2 and TRBV6-3, those segments were excluded. Across donors, most TCR sequences were observed very rarely, whereas some public TCRs were present in many individuals. A later genetic analysis reported fewer N-insertions in productive TCRs among donors in an Asian-associated ancestry cluster than the roughly 620-donor mean. When HLA alleles, especially DR and DQ, strongly co-occurred, TCR associations were difficult to assign to individual alleles. In vitro tests confirmed that a few of the cytomegalovirus-associated TCR beta chains recognize cytomegalovirus antigens. A later analysis found that most CMV-associated TCR beta chains appeared HLA-restricted, with HLA associations seemingly driven largely by CMV exposure. The classifier was reported to diagnose cytomegalovirus status with high specificity and sensitivity in both the original and validation cohorts. A further reported finding was that TCR beta sequences accurately predicted the HLA-A and HLA-B alleles for most subjects in the first cohort. A cluster of highly shared sequence variants was judged likely to represent a technical artifact of the sequencing pipeline. Several of the top co-occurrence clusters appeared to be linked to parvovirus B19, influenza, CMV and Epstein-Barr virus, according to a later analysis. Broadly in line with IMGT annotations, most TCR beta V segments showed up in productive rearrangements about 87% or about 30% of the time in an earlier analysis of approximately 600 of the donors. The only immune exposure information available for the cohort was CMV serostatus. In a later analysis, HLA-associated TCR beta chains showed more clonal expansion and lower generation probabilities than non-associated chains that were equally common. The study listed 150 to 200 TCR beta chains as associated with cytomegalovirus. According to a later analysis, TCR association rates differed among HLA loci, with DRB1 alleles showing the most associated TCRs and HLA-C alleles showing the fewest. According to the authors, the approach could potentially be generalized to other disease states and immunological phenotypes. In a later analysis, around 17,000 TCR beta sequences were associated with specific HLA alleles at a false discovery rate of 0.05.

On this clone: Its antigen is still unknown. No base quality values were provided; no much bigger clone lies one nucleotide off.

Libraries were constructed by the immunoSEQ multiplex PCR assay. A mixture of 60 forward primers for TCR Vbeta segments and 13 reverse primers for TCR Jbeta segments was used in the multiplex PCR. Amplification of the CDR3 region of rearranged TCR beta genes was performed with a multiplex PCR assay on genomic DNA. The Illumina HiSeq System was used to sequence the amplified TCR beta libraries as 87-base-pair reads. In the paper's pipeline: In a later analysis, some 80 million unique TCR beta chains were counted across the 500 to 850 repertoires, and roughly 9.9 million of these chains were shared by at least two donors. A nearest-neighbor algorithm error-corrected the raw reads and collapsed the reads into unique sequences, merging closely related sequences to remove PCR and sequencing errors. Alignment of CDR3 sequences to IMGT reference sequences was used to assign V, D and J gene segments. Each retained sequence needed at least a six-nucleotide match to both a V gene segment and a J gene segment. Rearrangements were classified as productive when the CDR3 lacked stop codons and remained in frame with V and J, and all other rearrangements were classified as non-productive. CDR3 was defined according to IMGT convention as the region running from the second conserved V-encoded cysteine to the conserved J-encoded phenylalanine. Sequences without an unambiguous match to a single V gene segment were excluded from the earlier analysis of approximately 560 of the donors. An earlier analysis of a few hundred of the donors classified V segments as functional when productive rearrangements were above 56.7% and as segregating when the standard deviation between donors was above 5%. A statistical classification framework was built for diagnosing cytomegalovirus status from the catalog of TCR beta chain sequences. V and J gene assignment, in a later analysis, came from comparing TCR nucleotide sequences with IMGT/GENE-DB human TR gene sequences. In a later analysis, CDR3 sequences and most-parsimonious VDJ recombination scenarios were assigned using the TCRdist pipeline. A later analysis defined each TCR beta chain by its CDR3 amino acid sequence plus V-gene family, and excluded reads lacking a unique V-gene family. As a way to deal with suspected cross-contamination and a sequencing artifact, a later analysis dropped hundreds of nucleotide sequences that were highly shared and had low generation probability. In a later analysis, a clonal expansion index for each public chain was calculated from normalized within-repertoire ranks of inferred template counts. Generation probabilities in a later analysis came from a VDJ recombination model fitted to out-of-frame rearrangements, and those results were checked against IGoR. In a later analysis, TCR-TCR, TCR-HLA and TCR-CMV co-occurrence was scored with hypergeometric tests, and a repertoire-size bias correction was applied to TCR pairs. False discovery rates were estimated in a later analysis by permuting HLA or CMV assignments 20 times. A later analysis grouped co-occurring TCRs with DBSCAN, adding TCRdist sequence similarity when clustering within HLA-allele-positive subsets. For co-occurrence clustering, repertoires with fewer than 30,000 or more than 120,000 public chains were excluded, along with four to six repertoires with anomalous nucleotide sharing. The immuneACCESS repertoire file appears here via TCRdb, limited to in-frame rearrangements. These files lack a portion of the clones; in checked studies, under half of the deficit traces to unresolved V genes, and the cause of the others is not known. The DNA gave D and trimming, while V, J and clone size come from that table. Within this sample are 95,000 to 150,000 clones, with roughly three fifths of them counted one time only. The ten most abundant clones make up about 1.6% of the sample.

In total, approximately 690 healthy bone marrow donors made up the cohort. At the time of sampling, every cohort member was nominally healthy, though immune exposures that went unrecorded were likely present. The donor tested CMV seronegative, placing the donor among the 350 to 400 seronegative members of the cohort. Each donor provided a peripheral blood sample, and peripheral blood mononuclear cells were used for TCR beta sequencing. Genomic DNA extraction from the blood cell samples was performed with the Qiagen DNeasy Blood Extraction Kit. Trimming removed 5 bases from V and 4 bases from J, leaving 18 bases between the germline ends. Including the terminal cysteine and phenylalanine, the CDR3 comprises 15 residues. The only DNA kept is the CDR3, 45 bases in frame from the first base. The germline V gene sets CDR1 to SGHRS and CDR2 to YFSETQ.

The receptor was isolated from a man aged 18 to 30 in good health and CMV-seronegative. Sequenced input: PBMCs. The chain is assembled from TRBV5-1 and TRBJ1-2; the D region possibly corresponds to TRBD1 (6 bases align). The DNA sequence is TGCGCCAGCAGTTTTGGGGAACAGGGATTCTATGGCTACACCTTC. It specifies CASSFGEQGFYGYTF. The full variable domain, completed from the reference TRBV5-1 and TRBJ1-2 proteins outside the CDR3, reads KAGVTQTPRYLIKTRGQQVTLSCSPISGHRSVSWYQQTPGQGLQFLFEYFSETQRNKGNFPGRFSGRQFSNSRSEMNVSTLELGDSALYLCASSFGEQGFYGYTFGSGTRLTVV.